Given below is one T cell receptor beta chain in context. This entry comes from a study of CD8 T cells in ankylosing spondylitis. A single record per CDR3 protein comes from TCRdb applying MiXCR to the 5' RACE reads. This table holds 85,000 to 100,000 distinct CDR3 sequences, roughly 8% found once. Sample: blood, either unsorted or a sorted T cell fraction (not recorded which). The TCR comes from a male donor with ankylosing spondylitis or in good health (not recorded which).

The CDR3 sequence: CASSDGWSTARFF. The CDR3 DNA is TGTGCCAGCAGCGACGGCTGGTCAACAGCCAGGTTCTTC. V usage is TRBV7-8 and J usage is TRBJ2-1, with D uncertain. In germline, CDR1 is SGHVS, CDR2 FQNEAQ. The V and J ends lost 5 bases and 15 bases respectively, with 20 bases between them. The CDR3 runs to 13 residues. Using reference TRBV7-8 and TRBJ2-1 for the parts outside the CDR3, the full variable domain is GAGVSQSPRYKVAKRGQDVALRCDPISGHVSLFWYQQALGQGPEFLTYFQNEAQLDKSGLPSDRFFAERPEGSVSTLKIQRTQQEDSAVYLCASSDGWSTARFFGPGTRLTVL.